This TCR beta chain was observed in a study of graft-versus-host responses after intestinal transplantation. Study overall: Multivisceral, liver-intestinal, or isolated intestinal grafts were transplanted into recipients. All recipients were given anti-thymocyte globulin induction, and tacrolimus and steroids were then administered for three to four years. Study findings and constraints: Analysis identified GvH clones in recipient marrow, with some appearing first in ileum or blood.

The germline gives CDR1 MGHRA, CDR2 YSYEKL. Unmatched junction bases numbered 6, after V lost 1 base and J lost 4 bases. The CDR3 length is 16 residues. There are a few counts of this clone. Its matching antigen is unknown. Profiling relied on immunoSEQ multiplex PCR, and the TCRdb table lists in-frame clones only, not all of them. The sample yields tens of thousands of clones, over 80% seen once. The sequence derives from a human patient who received an intestinal transplant, so some T cells may come from the graft donor. The material was PBMCs, obtained approximately 28 days after intestinal transplant. The chain uses TRBV4-1 and TRBJ2-2, with 7 nucleotides matching TRBD2. This chain's CDR3 is CASSQVWGGSTGELFF. CDR3 nucleotide sequence: TGCGCCAGCAGCCAAGTCTGGGGGGGAAGCACCGGGGAGCTGTTTTTT.